A single sample gave rise to the 16 T cell receptor beta chains below, sequenced in a study of OX40 agonist ivuxolimab in advanced cancers. Sequencing was performed with immunoSEQ multiplex PCR; in TCRdb, only in-frame clones are kept and a portion is missing. Among under 55,000 clones listed, roughly nine tenths were seen once. Sequencing was performed on CD4+ or CD8+ T cells sorted from blood, taken in a trial of the OX40 agonist ivuxolimab. These receptors were taken from an adult with an advanced solid tumor such as melanoma, head and neck, liver or kidney cancer.

This chain uses TRBV29-1 with TRBJ1-3; possible D gene TRBD1, 6 bases. Between the trimmed V and J ends, which lost 4 bases and 0 bases, there was a span of 13 bases. Germline CDR1 SQVTM, CDR2 ANQGSEA. This CDR3 has 15 residues. CDR3 sequence (DNA): TGCAGCGTTGGGGGACACGGACACTCTGGAAACACCATATATTTT. Protein: CSVGGHGHSGNTIYF. The complete variable domain, with remaining parts taken from reference TRBV29-1 and TRBJ1-3, reads SAVISQKPSRDICQRGTSLTIQCQVDSQVTMMFWYRQQPGQSLTLIATANQGSEATYESGFVIDKFPISRPNLTFSTLTVSNMSPEDSSIYLCSVGGHGHSGNTIYFGEGSWLTVV.

V is TRBV28 and J is TRBJ1-1, with D hard to call. This CDR3 is 15 amino acids long. Looked up from germline, CDR1 is MDHEN and CDR2 is SYDVKM. V lost 1 base, J lost 0 bases, and 9 bases lay in between. CDR3 residues: CASSLSRGLNTEAFF. DNA of the CDR3: TGTGCCAGCAGTTTATCTCGCGGGCTGAACACTGAAGCTTTCTTT.

The chain is built from TRBV9 and TRBJ1-6; D unresolved. V dropped 3 bases and J dropped 9 bases, with 10 bases sitting between them. CDR3 size: 13 residues. Germline loops: CDR1 SGDLS, CDR2 YYNGEE. Written as DNA, the CDR3 is TGTGCCAGCAGCGAGACCCCGGGTTCACCCCTCCACTTT. This sequence encodes CASSETPGSPLHF.

The chain couples TRBV29-1 to TRBJ2-2; D remains ambiguous. The CDR3 runs 10 residues. Per the germline V gene, CDR1 is SQVTM and CDR2 is ANQGSEA. Trimming shortened V by 5 bases and J by 7 bases, and 5 bases separated the two germline ends. CDR3 nucleotide sequence: TGCAGCGTTAGAGACGGGGAGCTGTTTTTT. This encodes CSVRDGELFF.

As DNA, the CDR3 is TGTGCCAGCAGCTTGCAGGGGGCCTATGGCTACACCTTC. It specifies CASSLQGAYGYTF. J is TRBJ1-2 and V is TRBV7-9; 8 bases match TRBD1. The germline CDR1 and CDR2 sequences are SEHNR and FQNEAQ (reference sequence). J lost 4 bases, V lost 3 bases, and 1 base had no gene match. The CDR3 runs 13 residues.

The chain is built from TRBV27 and TRBJ1-4; 7 bases align to TRBD1. V was clipped by 3 bases and J by 5 bases; unmatched bases: 6. The CDR3 contains 15 residues. Germline values: CDR1 MNHEY, CDR2 SMNVEV (reference sequence). Here the CDR3 reads CASSFQGQLNEKLFF. The CDR3 coding sequence is TGTGCCAGCAGTTTTCAGGGACAGCTGAATGAAAAACTGTTTTTT. Drawing the rest from reference TRBV27 and TRBJ1-4, the complete variable domain is EAQVTQNPRYLITVTGKKLTVTCSQNMNHEYMSWYRQDPGLGLRQIYYSMNVEVTDKGDVPEGYKVSRKEKRNFPLILESPSPNQTSLYFCASSFQGQLNEKLFFGSGTQLSVL.

The genes are TRBV7-8 and TRBJ2-3; 7 positions match TRBD2. V lost 3 bases to trimming and J lost 0 bases; unmatched junction nucleotides: 12. The CDR3 covers 18 residues. Germline CDR1 is SGHVS and CDR2 is FQNEAQ. CDR3: CASSFPAGDAPSTDTQYF. CDR3 DNA: TGTGCCAGCAGCTTTCCGGCGGGGGACGCCCCTAGCACAGATACGCAGTATTTT. Together with reference TRBV7-8 and TRBJ2-3, the CDR3 gives the full variable domain: GAGVSQSPRYKVAKRGQDVALRCDPISGHVSLFWYQQALGQGPEFLTYFQNEAQLDKSGLPSDRFFAERPEGSVSTLKIQRTQQEDSAVYLCASSFPAGDAPSTDTQYFGPGTRLTVL.

This chain uses TRBV27 with TRBJ2-5; no definite D call. Germline V CDR1 and CDR2: MNHEY, SMNVEV (reference sequence). V was pared by 1 base and J by 7 bases, with 4 bases between. The CDR3 loop spans 11 amino acids. The CDR3 DNA reads as TGTGCCAGCAGTTTATTAGGGACCCAGTACTTC. It is translated as CASSLLGTQYF.

The V and J genes are TRBV9 and TRBJ2-3, with TRBD2 identical over 14 bases. The V segment lost 3 bases and the J segment 7 bases; nucleotides outside the gene matches: 4. The CDR3 is 15 amino acids. Per the germline V gene, CDR1 is SGDLS and CDR2 is YYNGEE. The CDR3 DNA follows: TGTGCCAGCAGCGGTGGGACTAGCGGGGGAAATACGCAGTATTTT. Protein product: CASSGGTSGGNTQYF.

The chain carries TRBV9 and TRBJ1-1; 7 positions match TRBD1. V was clipped by 3 bases and J by 3 bases; unmatched bases: 2. The CDR3 sequence is 13 residues long. In germline, CDR1 is SGDLS, CDR2 YYNGEE. The CDR3 sequence: CASSEGAYTEAFF. CDR3 coding DNA: TGTGCCAGCAGCGAGGGGGCCTACACTGAAGCTTTCTTT.

The V and J genes are TRBV5-5 and TRBJ2-6, with D unclear. Germline CDR1 SGHKS, CDR2 YYEKEE (reference sequence). V was cut by 0 bases and J by 1 base, with 5 bases left in between. The CDR3 spans 15 residues. The CDR3 reads CASSLEPSGANVLTF. CDR3 sequence (DNA): TGTGCCAGCAGCTTGGAACCTTCTGGGGCCAACGTCCTGACTTTC.

The CDR3 protein is CASSPDRDRGYEQYF. The CDR3 DNA sequence: TGTGCCAGCAGCCCCGACAGGGATCGCGGCTACGAGCAGTACTTC. J is TRBJ2-7 and V is TRBV7-8; 7 nucleotides match TRBD1. Per germline, CDR1 SGHVS and CDR2 FQNEAQ. This CDR3 has 15 amino acids. Trimming took 5 bases from V and 3 from J; bases not matched to a gene: 10.

This chain connects TRBV2 to TRBJ2-2, with 7 bases identical to TRBD1. The ends lost 5 bases at V and 0 bases at J; junction bases unmatched: 6. The CDR3 totals 16 residues. Germline lookup yields CDR1 SNHLY and CDR2 FYNNEI. The CDR3, as DNA: TGTGCCAGCAGTCCGGACAGGATAACGAACACCGGGGAGCTGTTTTTT. Translating gives CASSPDRITNTGELFF.

This sequence joins TRBV7-9 and TRBJ1-5; TRBD1 agrees at 7 bases. Germline V lookup: CDR1 SEHNR, CDR2 FQNEAQ (reference sequence). The CDR3 length is 14 residues. J gave up 3 bases and V 4 bases, and 3 bases lay outside the gene matches. The CDR3 DNA reads TGTGCCAGCAGCTCGGGACAGAACAATCAGCCCCAGCATTTT. This codes for CASSSGQNNQPQHF.

The CDR3 DNA sequence: TGTGCCAGCGGAGGACAGGTTACCTACGAGCAGTACTTC. This codes for CASGGQVTYEQYF. The chain couples TRBV5-6 to TRBJ2-7; 7 bases line up with TRBD1. Per germline, CDR1 SGHDT and CDR2 YYEEEE. V lost 7 bases, J lost 2 bases, and 6 bases stayed unmatched. There are 13 residues in the CDR3.

The rearrangement uses TRBV4-1 and TRBJ1-1; D call uncertain. This CDR3 is built from 16 residues. V was shortened by 4 bases and J by 0 bases, with 15 bases between the two germline ends. Germline CDR1 reads MGHRA; CDR2 reads YSYEKL. Here the CDR3 reads CASSPIGIRMNTEAFF. CDR3 nucleotide sequence: TGCGCCAGCAGCCCGATCGGGATTAGGATGAACACTGAAGCTTTCTTT.